The 2 T cell receptor beta chains in this list originate from one sample, sequenced in a study of OX40 agonist ivuxolimab in advanced cancers. Using immunoSEQ multiplex PCR, the repertoire was profiled, and TCRdb retains in-frame clones only, with some absent. The sample has 96,000 or so clones; under 90% are singletons. This sample comprised CD4+ or CD8+ T cells sorted from blood, obtained in a trial of the OX40 agonist ivuxolimab. The source is an adult with an advanced solid tumor such as melanoma, head and neck, liver or kidney cancer.

This chain uses TRBV19 with TRBJ1-2; 10 positions match TRBD1. The CDR3 covers 17 residues. CDR1 LNHDA and CDR2 SQIVND come from the germline V gene (reference sequence). Losses at the gene ends were 1 base for V and 3 bases for J; bases not matched to a gene: 8. The DNA of the CDR3 is TGTGCCAGTAGTATAGTCCGTACCGGGACAGGGGACTATGGCTACACCTTC. It specifies CASSIVRTGTGDYGYTF.

The V call is TRBV5-1, the J call TRBJ1-1; a weak D match, TRBD1 (5 bases). The CDR3 consists of 16 residues. Trimming stripped 0 bases from V and 1 base from J, with 13 bases between. Germline V gene data show CDR1 as SGHRS and CDR2 as YFSETQ. CDR3 region: CASSLEGARGNTEAFF. The CDR3 DNA sequence: TGCGCCAGCAGCTTGGAGGGCGCGAGGGGGAACACTGAAGCTTTCTTT. Complete variable domain (other parts from reference TRBV5-1 and TRBJ1-1): KAGVTQTPRYLIKTRGQQVTLSCSPISGHRSVSWYQQTPGQGLQFLFEYFSETQRNKGNFPGRFSGRQFSNSRSEMNVSTLELGDSALYLCASSLEGARGNTEAFFGQGTRLTVV.